The clone carrying this T cell receptor beta chain was counted only a few times. The antigen is unknown. The data are from a study of PD-1 blockade in classical Hodgkin lymphoma. The method was immunoSEQ multiplex PCR; TCRdb's version includes in-frame clones alone and lacks a portion of them. The sample has 25,000 to 35,000 clones; 72% are singletons. The CDR3 covers 15 residues. V shed 1 base and J shed 6 bases, with 15 bases lying between them. CDR1 is SGHTA and CDR2 is FQGNSA in the germline V gene. The sample's time point: cycle 4 day 1 (C4D1), after 6 weeks of nivolumab. Patients all relapsed after autologous stem cell transplantation, and there was variation in brentuximab vedotin exposure. Best overall response was complete response, partial response or progressive disease in these relapsed/refractory classical Hodgkin lymphoma patients. General study findings and limits: Complete responders' baseline diversity resembled that of newly diagnosed patients. While CD8+ TCR diversity did not rise significantly by C4D1, CD4+ TCR diversity did.

V and J are TRBV7-2 and TRBJ1-2; TRBD1 is a possible D gene (5 bases). Material: peripheral blood mononuclear cells (PBMCs), obtained before the fourth cycle of nivolumab. This TCR was recovered from a human donor with classical Hodgkin lymphoma. The CDR3 protein is CASSLVVKGQDGYTF. The CDR3 nucleotides read TGTGCCAGCAGCTTAGTCGTTAAGGGGCAGGATGGCTACACCTTC.